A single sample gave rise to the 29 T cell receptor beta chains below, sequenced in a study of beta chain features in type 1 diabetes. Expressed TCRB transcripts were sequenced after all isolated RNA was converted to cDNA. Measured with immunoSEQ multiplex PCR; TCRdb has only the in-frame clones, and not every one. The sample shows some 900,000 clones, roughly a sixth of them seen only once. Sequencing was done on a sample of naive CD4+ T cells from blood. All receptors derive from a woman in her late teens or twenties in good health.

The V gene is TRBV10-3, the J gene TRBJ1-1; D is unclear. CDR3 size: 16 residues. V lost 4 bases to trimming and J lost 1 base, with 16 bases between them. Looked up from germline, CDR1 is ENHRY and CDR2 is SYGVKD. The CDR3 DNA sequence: TGTGCCATCAGTGTTCGGGCCCCCCATTCGAACACTGAAGCTTTCTTT. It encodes CAISVRAPHSNTEAFF.

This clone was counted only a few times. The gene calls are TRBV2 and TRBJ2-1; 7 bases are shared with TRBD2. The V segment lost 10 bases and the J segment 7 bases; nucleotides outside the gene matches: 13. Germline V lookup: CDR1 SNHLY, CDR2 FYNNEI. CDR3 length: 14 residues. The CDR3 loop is CATFTSATRNEQFF. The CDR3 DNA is TGTGCCACCTTTACTAGCGCCACTAGGAATGAGCAGTTCTTC.

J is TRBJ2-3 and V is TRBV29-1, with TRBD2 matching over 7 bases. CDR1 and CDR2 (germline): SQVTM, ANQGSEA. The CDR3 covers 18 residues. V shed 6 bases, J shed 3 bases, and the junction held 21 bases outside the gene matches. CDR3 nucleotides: TGCAGCGTGGGGGGGACCCCAGGGCCTCGAGTCGAAACAGATACGCAGTATTTT. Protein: CSVGGTPGPRVETDTQYF.

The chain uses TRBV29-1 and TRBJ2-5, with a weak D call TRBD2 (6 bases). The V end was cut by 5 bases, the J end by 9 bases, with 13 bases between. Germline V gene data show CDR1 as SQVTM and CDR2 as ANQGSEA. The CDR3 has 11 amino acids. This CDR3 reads CSVTVGGAQYF. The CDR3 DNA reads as TGCAGCGTTACAGTGGGGGGAGCCCAGTACTTC.

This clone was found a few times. The CDR3 nucleotides read TGTGCCAGCAGCCAAGATGGGACAGCCAAGCGAACCGGGGAGCTGTTTTTT. Its protein product is CASSQDGTAKRTGELFF. The genes are TRBV4-2 and TRBJ2-2, with TRBD1 identical over 7 bases. The ends lost 0 bases at V and 5 bases at J; junction bases unmatched: 9. CDR1 is LGHNA and CDR2 is YNFKEQ in the germline V gene. The CDR3 totals 17 residues.

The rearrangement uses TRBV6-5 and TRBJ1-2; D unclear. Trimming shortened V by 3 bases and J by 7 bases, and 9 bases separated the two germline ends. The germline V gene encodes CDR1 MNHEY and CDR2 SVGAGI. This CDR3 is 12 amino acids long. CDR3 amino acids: CASSYGQTGYTF. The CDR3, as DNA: TGTGCCAGCAGTTATGGGCAGACTGGCTACACCTTC.

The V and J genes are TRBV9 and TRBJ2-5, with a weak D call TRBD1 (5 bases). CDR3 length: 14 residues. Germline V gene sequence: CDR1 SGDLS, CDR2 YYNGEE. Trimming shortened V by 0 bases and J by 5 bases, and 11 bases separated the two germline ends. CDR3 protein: CASSVDQGWETQYF. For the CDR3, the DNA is TGTGCCAGCAGCGTAGATCAGGGCTGGGAGACCCAGTACTTC.

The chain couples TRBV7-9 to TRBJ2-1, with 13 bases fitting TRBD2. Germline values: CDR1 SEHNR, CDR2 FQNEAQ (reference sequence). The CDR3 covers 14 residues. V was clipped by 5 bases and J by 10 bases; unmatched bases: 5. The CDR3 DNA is TGTGCCAGCAGCCGGACTAGCGGGAGTAACGAGCAGTTCTTC. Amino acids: CASSRTSGSNEQFF.

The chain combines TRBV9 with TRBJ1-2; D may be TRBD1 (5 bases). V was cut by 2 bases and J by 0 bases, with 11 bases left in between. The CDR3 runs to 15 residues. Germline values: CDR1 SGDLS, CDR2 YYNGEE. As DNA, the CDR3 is TGTGCCAGCAGCGTCACCGGGACGGCTAACTATGGCTACACCTTC. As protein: CASSVTGTANYGYTF.

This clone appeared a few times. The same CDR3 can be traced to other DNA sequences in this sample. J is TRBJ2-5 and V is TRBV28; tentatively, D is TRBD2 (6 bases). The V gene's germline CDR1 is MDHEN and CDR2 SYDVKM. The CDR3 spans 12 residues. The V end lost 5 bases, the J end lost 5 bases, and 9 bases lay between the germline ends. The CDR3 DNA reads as TGTGCCAGCAGTCCCCGGGGGGAGACCCAGTACTTC. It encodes CASSPRGETQYF.

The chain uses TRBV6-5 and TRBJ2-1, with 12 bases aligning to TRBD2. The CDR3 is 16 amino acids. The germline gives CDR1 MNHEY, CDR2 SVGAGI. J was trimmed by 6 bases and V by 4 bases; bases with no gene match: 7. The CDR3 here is CASSLTRTSGINEQFF. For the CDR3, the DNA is TGTGCCAGCAGTTTAACCCGGACTAGCGGGATCAATGAGCAGTTCTTC.

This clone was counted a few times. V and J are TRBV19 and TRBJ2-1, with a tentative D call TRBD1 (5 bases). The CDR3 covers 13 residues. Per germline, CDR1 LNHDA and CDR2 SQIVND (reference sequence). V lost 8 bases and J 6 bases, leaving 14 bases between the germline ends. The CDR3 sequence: CASDLIRGNEQFF. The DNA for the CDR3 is TGTGCCAGTGACCTAATAAGGGGCAATGAGCAGTTCTTC.

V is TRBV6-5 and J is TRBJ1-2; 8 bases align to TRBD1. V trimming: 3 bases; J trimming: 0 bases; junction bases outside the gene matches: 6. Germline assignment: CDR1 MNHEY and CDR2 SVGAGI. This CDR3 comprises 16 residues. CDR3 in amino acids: CASSYTGQGSNYGYTF. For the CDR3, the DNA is TGTGCCAGCAGTTATACCGGACAGGGCTCTAACTATGGCTACACCTTC.

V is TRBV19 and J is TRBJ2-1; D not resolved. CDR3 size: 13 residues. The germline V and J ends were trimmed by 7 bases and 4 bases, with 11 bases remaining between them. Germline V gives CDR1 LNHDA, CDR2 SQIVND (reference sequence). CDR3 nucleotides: TGTGCCAGTATTTCAACTAATTACAATGAGCAGTTCTTC. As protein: CASISTNYNEQFF.

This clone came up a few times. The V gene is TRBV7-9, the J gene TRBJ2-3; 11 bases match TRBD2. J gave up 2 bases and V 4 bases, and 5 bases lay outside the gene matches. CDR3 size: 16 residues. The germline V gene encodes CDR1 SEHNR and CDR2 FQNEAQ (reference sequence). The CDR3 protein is CASSSWTSGFTDTQYF. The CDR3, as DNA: TGTGCCAGCAGCTCCTGGACTAGCGGGTTCACAGATACGCAGTATTTT.

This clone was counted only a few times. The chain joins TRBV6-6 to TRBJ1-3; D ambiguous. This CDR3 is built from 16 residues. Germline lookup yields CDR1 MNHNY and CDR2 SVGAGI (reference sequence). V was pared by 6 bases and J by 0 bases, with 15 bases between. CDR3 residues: CASRRVDGISGNTIYF. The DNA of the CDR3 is TGTGCCAGCAGGAGAGTAGACGGTATCTCTGGAAACACCATATATTTT.

The CDR3 sequence: CATSRDEGYTGELFF. The CDR3 DNA reads as TGTGCCACCAGCAGAGACGAGGGATACACCGGGGAGCTGTTTTTT. The chain couples TRBV15 to TRBJ2-2; TRBD2 is a possible D gene (5 bases). The V gene lost 0 bases and the J gene lost 3 bases, with 8 bases spanning the gap. The CDR3 has 15 residues. Looked up from germline, CDR1 is LNHNV and CDR2 is YYDKDF (reference sequence). Supplemented by reference TRBV15 and TRBJ2-2, the full variable domain reads DAMVIQNPRYQVTQFGKPVTLSCSQTLNHNVMYWYQQKSSQAPKLLFHYYDKDFNNEADTPDNFQSRRPNTSFCFLDIRSPGLGDTAMYLCATSRDEGYTGELFFGEGSRLTVL.

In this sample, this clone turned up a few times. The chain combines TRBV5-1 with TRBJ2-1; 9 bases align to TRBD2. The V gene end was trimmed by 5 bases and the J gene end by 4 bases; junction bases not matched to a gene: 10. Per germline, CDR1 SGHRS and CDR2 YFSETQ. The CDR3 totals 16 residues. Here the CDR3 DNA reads TGCGCCAGCAGGGGTACCGGGACTAGCAGGTACAATGAGCAGTTCTTC. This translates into CASRGTGTSRYNEQFF.

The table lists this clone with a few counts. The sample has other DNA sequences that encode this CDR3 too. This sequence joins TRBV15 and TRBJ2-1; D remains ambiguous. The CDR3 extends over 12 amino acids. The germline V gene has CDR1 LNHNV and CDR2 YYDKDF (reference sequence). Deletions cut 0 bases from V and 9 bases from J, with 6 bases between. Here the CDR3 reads CATSRDLGEQFF. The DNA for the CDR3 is TGTGCCACCAGCAGAGATCTTGGTGAGCAGTTCTTC.

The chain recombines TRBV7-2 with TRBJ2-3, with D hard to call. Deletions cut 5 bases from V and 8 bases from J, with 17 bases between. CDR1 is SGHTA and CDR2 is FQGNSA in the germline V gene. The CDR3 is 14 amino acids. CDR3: CASSTLLSVPTQYF. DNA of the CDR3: TGTGCCAGCAGCACGCTCCTGAGCGTACCTACGCAGTATTTT.

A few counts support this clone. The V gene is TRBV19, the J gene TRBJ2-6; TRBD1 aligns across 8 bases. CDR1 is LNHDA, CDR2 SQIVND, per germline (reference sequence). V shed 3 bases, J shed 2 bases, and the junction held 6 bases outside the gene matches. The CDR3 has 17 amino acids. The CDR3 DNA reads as TGTGCCAGTAGTATCCCGCAGGGGGCAACTGGGGCCAACGTCCTGACTTTC. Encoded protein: CASSIPQGATGANVLTF.

CDR3 sequence: CASSDRTSGTNTGELFF. DNA for the CDR3: TGTGCCAGCAGCGACCGGACTAGCGGAACGAACACCGGGGAGCTGTTTTTT. The genes are TRBV9 and TRBJ2-2; 10 nucleotides line up with TRBD2. The junction had 5 bases not matched to a gene; V was cut back by 3 bases and J by 0 bases. The CDR3 totals 17 residues. Germline loops: CDR1 SGDLS, CDR2 YYNGEE.

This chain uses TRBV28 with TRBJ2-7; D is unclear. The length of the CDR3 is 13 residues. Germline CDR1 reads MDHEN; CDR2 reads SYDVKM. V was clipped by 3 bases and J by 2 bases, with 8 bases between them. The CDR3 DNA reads TGTGCCAGCAGTTTTACGGATACCTACGAGCAGTACTTC. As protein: CASSFTDTYEQYF. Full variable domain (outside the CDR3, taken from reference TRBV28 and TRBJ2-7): DVKVTQSSRYLVKRTGEKVFLECVQDMDHENMFWYRQDPGLGLRLIYFSYDVKMKEKGDIPEGYSVSREKKERFSLILESASTNQTSMYLCASSFTDTYEQYFGPGTRLTVT.

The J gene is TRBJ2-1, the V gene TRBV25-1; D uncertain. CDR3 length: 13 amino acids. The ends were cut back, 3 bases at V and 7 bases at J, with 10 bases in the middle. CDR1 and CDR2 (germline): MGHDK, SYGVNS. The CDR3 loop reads CASSDPWGNEQFF. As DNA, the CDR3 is TGTGCCAGCAGTGACCCCTGGGGTAATGAGCAGTTCTTC.

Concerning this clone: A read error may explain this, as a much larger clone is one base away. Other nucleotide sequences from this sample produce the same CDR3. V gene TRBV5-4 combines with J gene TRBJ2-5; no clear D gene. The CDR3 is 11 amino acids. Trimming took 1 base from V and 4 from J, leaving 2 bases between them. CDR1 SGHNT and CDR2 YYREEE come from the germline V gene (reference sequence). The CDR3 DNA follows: TGTGCCAGCAGCTTGCGAGAGACCCAGTACTTC. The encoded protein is CASSLRETQYF.

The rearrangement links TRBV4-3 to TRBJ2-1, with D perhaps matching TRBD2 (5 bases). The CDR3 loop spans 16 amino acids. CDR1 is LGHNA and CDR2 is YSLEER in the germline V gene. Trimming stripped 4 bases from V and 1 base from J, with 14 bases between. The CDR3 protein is CASSPLARTSYNEQFF. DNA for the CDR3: TGCGCCAGCAGCCCGCTCGCGCGGACTTCCTACAATGAGCAGTTCTTC.

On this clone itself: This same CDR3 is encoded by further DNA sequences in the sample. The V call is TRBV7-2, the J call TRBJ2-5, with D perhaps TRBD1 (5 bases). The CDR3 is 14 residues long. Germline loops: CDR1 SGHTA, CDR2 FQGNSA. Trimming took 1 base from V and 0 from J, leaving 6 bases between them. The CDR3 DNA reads TGTGCCAGCAGCTTAGGGACATACCAAGAGACCCAGTACTTC. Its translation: CASSLGTYQETQYF.

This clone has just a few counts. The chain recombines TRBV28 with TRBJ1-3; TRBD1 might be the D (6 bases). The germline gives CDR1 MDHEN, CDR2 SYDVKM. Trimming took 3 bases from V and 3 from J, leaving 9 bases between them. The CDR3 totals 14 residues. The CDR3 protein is CASSLDRVGNTIYF. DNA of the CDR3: TGTGCCAGCAGTTTGGACAGAGTTGGAAACACCATATATTTT.

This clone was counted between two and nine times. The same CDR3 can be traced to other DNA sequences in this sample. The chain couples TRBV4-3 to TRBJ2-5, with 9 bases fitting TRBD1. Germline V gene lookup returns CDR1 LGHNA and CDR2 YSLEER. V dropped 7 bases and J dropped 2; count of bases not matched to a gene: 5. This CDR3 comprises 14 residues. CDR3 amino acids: CASTHRGLQETQYF. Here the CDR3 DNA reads TGCGCCAGCACCCACAGGGGGCTTCAAGAGACCCAGTACTTC.